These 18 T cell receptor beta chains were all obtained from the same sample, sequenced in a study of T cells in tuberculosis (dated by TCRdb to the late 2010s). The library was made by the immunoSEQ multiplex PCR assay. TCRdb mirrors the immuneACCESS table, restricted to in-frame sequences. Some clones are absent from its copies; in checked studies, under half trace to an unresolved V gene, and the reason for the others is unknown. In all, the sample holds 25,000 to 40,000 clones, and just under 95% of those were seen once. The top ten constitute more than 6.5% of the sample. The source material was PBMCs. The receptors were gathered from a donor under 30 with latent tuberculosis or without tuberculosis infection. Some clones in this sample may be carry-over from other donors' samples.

The CDR3 sequence: CAWSPGQNYGYTF. The CDR3 DNA sequence: TGTGCCTGGAGCCCCGGACAGAACTATGGCTACACCTTC. This chain links TRBV30 with TRBJ1-2, with D maybe TRBD1 (6 bases). Trimming took 3 bases from V and 2 from J, leaving 10 bases between them. The CDR3 loop spans 13 amino acids. CDR1 is GTSNPN, CDR2 SVGIG, per germline (reference sequence).

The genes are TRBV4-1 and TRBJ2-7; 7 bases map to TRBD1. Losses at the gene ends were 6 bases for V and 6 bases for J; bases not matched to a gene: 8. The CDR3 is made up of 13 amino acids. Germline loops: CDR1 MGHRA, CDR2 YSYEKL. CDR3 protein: CASSYRGASEQYF. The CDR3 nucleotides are TGCGCCAGCAGTTACAGGGGAGCGAGCGAGCAGTACTTC.

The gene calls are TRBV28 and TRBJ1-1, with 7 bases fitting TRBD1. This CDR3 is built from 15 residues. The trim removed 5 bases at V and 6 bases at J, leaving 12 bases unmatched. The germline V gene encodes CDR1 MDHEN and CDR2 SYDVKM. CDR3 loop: CASSATDRAIAEAFF. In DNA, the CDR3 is TGTGCCAGCAGTGCTACAGACAGGGCTATCGCTGAAGCTTTCTTT. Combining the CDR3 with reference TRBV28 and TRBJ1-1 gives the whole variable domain DVKVTQSSRYLVKRTGEKVFLECVQDMDHENMFWYRQDPGLGLRLIYFSYDVKMKEKGDIPEGYSVSREKKERFSLILESASTNQTSMYLCASSATDRAIAEAFFGQGTRLTVV.

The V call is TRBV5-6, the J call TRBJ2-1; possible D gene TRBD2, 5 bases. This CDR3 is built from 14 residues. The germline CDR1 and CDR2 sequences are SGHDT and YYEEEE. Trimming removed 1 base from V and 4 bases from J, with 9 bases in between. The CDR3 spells CASSLPSRYNEQFF. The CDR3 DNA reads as TGTGCCAGCAGCTTGCCTAGCCGATACAATGAGCAGTTCTTC.

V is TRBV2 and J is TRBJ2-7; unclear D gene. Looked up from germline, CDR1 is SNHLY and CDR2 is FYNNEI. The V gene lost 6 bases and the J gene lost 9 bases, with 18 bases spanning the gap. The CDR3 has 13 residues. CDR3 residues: CASSVQANQGQYF. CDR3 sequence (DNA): TGTGCCAGCAGCGTCCAAGCGAATCAAGGGCAGTACTTC.

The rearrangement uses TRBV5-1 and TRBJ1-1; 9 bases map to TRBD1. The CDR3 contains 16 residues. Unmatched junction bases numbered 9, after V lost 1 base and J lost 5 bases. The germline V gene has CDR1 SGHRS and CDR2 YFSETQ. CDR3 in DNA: TGCGCCAGCAGCTTGAAAATCGGGACAGGGAATACTGAAGCTTTCTTT. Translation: CASSLKIGTGNTEAFF.

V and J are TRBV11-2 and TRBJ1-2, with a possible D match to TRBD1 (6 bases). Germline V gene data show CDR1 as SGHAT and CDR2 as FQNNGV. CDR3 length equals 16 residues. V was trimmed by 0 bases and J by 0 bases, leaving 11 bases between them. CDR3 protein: CASSLEGAVPNYGYTF. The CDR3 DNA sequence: TGTGCCAGCAGCTTAGAGGGGGCTGTTCCTAACTATGGCTACACCTTC.

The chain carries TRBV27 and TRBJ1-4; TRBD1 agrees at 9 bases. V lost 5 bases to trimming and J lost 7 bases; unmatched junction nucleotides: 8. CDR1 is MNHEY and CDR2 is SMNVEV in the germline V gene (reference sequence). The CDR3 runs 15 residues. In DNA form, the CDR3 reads TGTGCCAGCAGTGGATGGGACAGGGAGGGTGAAAAACTGTTTTTT. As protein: CASSGWDREGEKLFF.

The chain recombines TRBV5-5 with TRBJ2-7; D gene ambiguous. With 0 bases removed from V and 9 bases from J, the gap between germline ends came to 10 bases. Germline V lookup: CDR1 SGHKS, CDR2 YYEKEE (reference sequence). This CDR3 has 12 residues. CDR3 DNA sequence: TGTGCCAGCAGCTTGGGGTCGGCAGGGCAGTACTTC. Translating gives CASSLGSAGQYF.

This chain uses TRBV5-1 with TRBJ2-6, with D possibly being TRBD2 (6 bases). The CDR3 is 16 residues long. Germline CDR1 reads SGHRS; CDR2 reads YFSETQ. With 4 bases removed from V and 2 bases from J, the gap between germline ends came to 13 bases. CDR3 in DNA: TGCGCCAGCAGCCTAGCGTCGGGGGCTGGGGCCAACGTCCTGACTTTC. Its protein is CASSLASGAGANVLTF.

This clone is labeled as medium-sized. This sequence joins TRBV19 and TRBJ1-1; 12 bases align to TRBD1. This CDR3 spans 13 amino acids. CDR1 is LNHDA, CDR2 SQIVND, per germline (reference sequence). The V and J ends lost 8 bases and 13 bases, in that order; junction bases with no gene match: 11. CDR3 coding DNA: TGTGCCAGTGCCACCCGGGACAGGGGGCTTGTTTTCTTT. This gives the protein CASATRDRGLVFF.

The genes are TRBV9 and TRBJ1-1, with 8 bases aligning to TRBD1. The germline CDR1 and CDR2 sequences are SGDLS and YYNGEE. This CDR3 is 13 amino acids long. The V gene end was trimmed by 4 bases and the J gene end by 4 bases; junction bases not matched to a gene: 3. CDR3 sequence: CASSPGGPTEAFF. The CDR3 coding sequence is TGTGCCAGCAGCCCAGGGGGCCCCACTGAAGCTTTCTTT.

In nucleotides, the CDR3 is TGTGCCAGCGAAACAGGGACGCATCAGCCCCAGCATTTT. It translates to CASETGTHQPQHF. This chain connects TRBV6-6 to TRBJ1-5; D may be TRBD1 (6 bases). The V gene lost 8 bases and the J gene lost 5 bases, with 13 bases spanning the gap. The germline V gene encodes CDR1 MNHNY and CDR2 SVGAGI (reference sequence). There are 13 residues in the CDR3.

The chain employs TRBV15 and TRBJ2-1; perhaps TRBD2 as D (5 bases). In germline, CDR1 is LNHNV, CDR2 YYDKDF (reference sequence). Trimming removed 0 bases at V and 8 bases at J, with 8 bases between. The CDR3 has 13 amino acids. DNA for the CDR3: TGTGCCACCAGCAGAGATATGGGAGATGAGCAGTTCTTC. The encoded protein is CATSRDMGDEQFF.

The CDR3 reads CASSLGQATGYTF. The CDR3 coding sequence is TGTGCCAGCAGCTTAGGACAGGCTACTGGCTACACCTTC. The V call is TRBV7-8, the J call TRBJ1-2; TRBD1 is a possible D gene (6 bases). The ends were cut back, 1 base at V and 7 bases at J, with 10 bases in the middle. The CDR3 covers 13 residues. Germline V CDR1 and CDR2: SGHVS, FQNEAQ.

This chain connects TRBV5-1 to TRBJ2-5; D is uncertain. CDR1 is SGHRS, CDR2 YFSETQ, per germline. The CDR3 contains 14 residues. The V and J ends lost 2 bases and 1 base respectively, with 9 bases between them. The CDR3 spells CASSFGEPQETQYF. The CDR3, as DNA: TGCGCCAGCAGCTTCGGAGAGCCCCAAGAGACCCAGTACTTC.

This CDR3 reads CASSQGLAGVAYNEQFF. The CDR3 bases are TGTGCCAGCAGCCAAGGACTAGCGGGAGTTGCCTACAATGAGCAGTTCTTC. The V call is TRBV21-1, the J call TRBJ2-1; the table's D call, TRBD2, was not checked against the DNA. TRBV21-1 is listed as a pseudogene. This CDR3 contains 17 residues.

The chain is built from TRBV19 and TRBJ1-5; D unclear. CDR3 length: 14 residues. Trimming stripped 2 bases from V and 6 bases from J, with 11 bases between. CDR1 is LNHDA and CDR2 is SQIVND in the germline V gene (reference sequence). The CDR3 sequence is CASSITGKGQPQHF. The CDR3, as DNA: TGTGCCAGTAGTATAACCGGGAAGGGTCAGCCCCAGCATTTT.